This TCR beta chain was sequenced in a study of blood T cells in healthy people across ages. PCR was performed a second time for about 7 to 12 cycles using a sample-barcoded 5' primer and a J-beta primer mix. Each CDR3 protein gets one entry after TCRdb re-called the 5' RACE reads with MiXCR. The table shows 1.5 million to 2 million distinct CDR3 sequences, with 25% to 30% occurring only once. This TCR derives from a woman in her twenties or thirties in good health. Input material: blood.

CDR3 DNA sequence: TGTGCCAGCATTCGATCTCCTGACAGGGTGGGCCACAATGAGCAGTTCTTC. This encodes CASIRSPDRVGHNEQFF. The genes are TRBV6-1 and TRBJ2-1; 7 bases line up with TRBD1. Germline V gives CDR1 MNHNS, CDR2 SASEGT. The length of the CDR3 is 17 residues. V gave up 7 bases and J gave up 5 bases; unmatched junction bases: 17.